This T cell receptor (beta chain) comes out of a study of cytomegalovirus exposure and HLA in healthy donors (dated by TCRdb to the late 2010s). At the level of the whole study: According to an earlier analysis of 587 of the donors, about 179 million T cells yielded 100 million or so unique TCR beta sequences and approximately 280 Gb of sequence data. Rather than using new phenotypic data, the later analysis identified candidate immune exposures from TCR beta sequences and from how often those sequences occurred across donors. The study combined high-throughput TCR immunosequencing, statistical association of individual TCRs with disease status, and machine learning to predict cytomegalovirus infection status. Of the 350 to 400 genotyped donors, roughly 80% fell in the genetic ancestry cluster associated with self-reported Caucasian donors. In a later analysis, previously published TCR beta repertoires from some 640 donors were re-analyzed and high-resolution HLA genotyping was added so that TCR occurrence patterns could be studied. A separate validation cohort of over 95 different subjects was used in addition to the approximately 640-subject first cohort. In a later genetic analysis, genome-wide SNP genotypes for about 65% of the roughly 670 donors were used, and that subset was treated as a discovery cohort. Donor age, sex, ethnicity and CMV serostatus were compiled together with the repertoire data. Among around 400 genotyped donors of the cohort, an average of approximately 200,000 unique TCR beta nucleotide sequences was sequenced per donor, of which about 19% were non-productive. The T cell repertoires of several hundred subjects were profiled by immunosequencing and related to cytomegalovirus serostatus. All discovery cohort repertoires had been generated on a single sequencing platform. The study was designed to test whether signatures of past pathogen exposure could be identified by cataloging public T cell receptors. HLA typing included class I and class II loci at four-digit resolution. The number of donors typed differed by locus, with roughly 629-640 for A, B, C, DRB1 and DQB1, approximately 500 for DQA1, about 610 for DPA1, and about 450 for DPB1. An earlier analysis of some 600 of the donors applied high-throughput TCR beta sequencing to assess whether each TCR beta V gene segment acted as functional or pseudogenic. Because of strong linkage in the cohort, four or five DR-DQ haplotypes were treated as single units for association and clustering. An early release covering 550 to 650 HLA-typed donors comprised approximately 300 gigabases of sequencing data and 85 million or so unique TCR sequences. Here is what the overall study found, with its caveats: The sequencing pipeline was judged likely to have produced a cluster of highly shared sequence variants as a technical artifact. A further reported finding was that TCR beta sequences accurately predicted the HLA-A and HLA-B alleles for most subjects in the first cohort. Linkage disequilibrium might explain the correlated functional status among segregating V segments, but an unknown experimental factor could not be ruled out. In a later genetic analysis, fewer N-insertions in productive TCRs were reported among donors in an Asian-associated ancestry cluster than the roughly 700-donor mean. An association between a missense DCLRE1C variant and V-gene and J-gene trimming of TCR beta chains was found in a later genetic analysis and replicated in an independent cohort. The earlier analysis of 587 of the donors excluded 15 to 20 rarely observed V segments, including chromosome 9 orphons, because counts were too low. In an earlier analysis of fewer than 700 of the donors, most TCR beta V segments appeared in productive rearrangements about 87% or about 30% of the time, broadly matching IMGT annotations. A total of fewer than 200 TCR beta chains were listed by the study as associated with cytomegalovirus. Most TCR sequences were seen in very few donors, while some public TCRs were found in many individuals. At a false discovery rate of 0.05, a later analysis linked fewer than 20,000 TCR beta sequences to specific HLA alleles. Presence/absence analyses assumed roughly uniform sequencing depth across donors, an assumption that may not hold. A few of the identified cytomegalovirus-associated TCR beta chains were confirmed in vitro to be specific for cytomegalovirus antigens. When HLA alleles, especially DR and DQ, strongly co-occurred, TCR associations were difficult to assign to individual alleles. CMV serostatus was the only immune exposure information available for the cohort. A later analysis found that HLA-associated TCR beta chains were more clonally expanded and had lower generation probabilities than equally common non-associated chains. A later analysis found that most CMV-associated TCR beta chains appeared HLA-restricted, with HLA associations seemingly driven largely by CMV exposure. In both the original and validation cohorts, the classifier was reported to diagnose cytomegalovirus status with high specificity and sensitivity. Some IMGT-functional V segments, including TRBV6-2 and TRBV6-3, could not be distinguished by the 87-base-pair reads and were therefore excluded. Only TCR beta chains were sequenced in this cohort, and the absence of alpha or paired-chain data limited detectable features. In a later analysis, TCR association rates were found to vary across HLA loci, with the most associated TCRs seen for DRB1 alleles and the fewest for HLA-C alleles. A later analysis reported that several top co-occurrence clusters appeared linked to parvovirus B19, influenza, CMV and Epstein-Barr virus. Because HLA typing was missing for some donors at each locus, association tests included only the typed subset. The authors suggested that the approach could potentially be extended to other disease states and immunological phenotypes.

Comments on this clone: The antigen this receptor binds is unknown. No quality values exist for individual bases; no much larger clone is one base distant.

V sheds 10 bases and J sheds 4 bases, leaving 14 bases between their ends. According to the germline V gene (reference sequence), CDR1 reads MNHEY and CDR2 reads SMNVEV. From the cysteine through the phenylalanine, the CDR3 covers 13 amino acids. CDR3 DNA only is kept here, 39 bases in frame from base 1. The cohort comprised several hundred healthy bone marrow donors. Cohort members were all nominally healthy when sampled, although unrecorded immune exposures were likely present. The donor tested CMV seronegative, placing the donor among the 350 or so seronegative members of the cohort. Every donor gave a peripheral blood sample, and the peripheral blood mononuclear cells from that sample were used for TCR beta sequencing. The Qiagen DNeasy Blood Extraction Kit was used to extract genomic DNA from the blood cell samples. The library was generated by the immunoSEQ multiplex PCR assay. For the multiplex PCR, a mixture combining 60 forward primers for TCR Vbeta segments and 13 reverse primers for TCR Jbeta segments was used. The CDR3 region of rearranged TCR beta genes was amplified from genomic DNA by a multiplex PCR assay. Amplified TCR beta libraries were sequenced as 87-base-pair reads on the Illumina HiSeq System. Regarding the original processing steps: A later analysis counted about 82 million unique TCR beta chains across the 640 or so repertoires, and 9.5 million to 11 million of these chains were shared by at least two donors. To remove PCR and sequencing errors, raw reads were error-corrected and collapsed into unique sequences using a nearest-neighbor algorithm that merged closely related sequences. To assign V, D and J gene segments, CDR3 sequences were aligned to IMGT reference sequences. For a sequence to be retained, a match of at least six nucleotides to both a V gene segment and a J gene segment was required. A rearrangement counted as productive if the CDR3 had no stop codons and remained in frame with V and J, and every other rearrangement counted as non-productive. Following IMGT convention, CDR3 was defined as the stretch from the second conserved V-encoded cysteine to the conserved J-encoded phenylalanine. The earlier analysis of about 610 of the donors excluded any sequence lacking an unambiguous match to a single V gene segment. In an earlier analysis of about 590 of the donors, a V segment was called functional when productive rearrangements were above 56.7%, and segregating when the standard deviation between donors exceeded 5%. A statistical classification framework was built for diagnosing cytomegalovirus status from the catalog of TCR beta chain sequences. In a later analysis, TCR nucleotide sequences were compared against IMGT/GENE-DB human TR gene sequences so that V and J genes could be assigned. The TCRdist pipeline was used in a later analysis to assign CDR3 sequences and most-parsimonious VDJ recombination scenarios. In a later analysis, every TCR beta chain was defined by the combination of its CDR3 amino acid sequence and its V-gene family, and reads without a unique V-gene family were dropped. As a way to deal with suspected cross-contamination and a sequencing artifact, a later analysis dropped over 550 nucleotide sequences that were highly shared and had low generation probability. In a later analysis, a clonal expansion index for each public chain was calculated from normalized within-repertoire ranks of inferred template counts. A later analysis computed generation probabilities with a VDJ recombination model fitted to out-of-frame rearrangements, and checked the results against IGoR. A later analysis scored TCR-TCR, TCR-HLA and TCR-CMV co-occurrence with hypergeometric tests, applying a repertoire-size bias correction to TCR pairs. False discovery rates were estimated in a later analysis by permuting HLA or CMV assignments 20 times. In a later analysis, co-occurring TCRs were grouped using DBSCAN, and TCRdist sequence similarity was added for clustering within HLA-allele-positive subsets. For co-occurrence clustering, repertoires with fewer than 30,000 or more than 120,000 public chains were excluded, along with roughly 5 repertoires with anomalous nucleotide sharing. The source is immuneACCESS, and TCRdb retained only in-frame sequences with V and J called. Part of the clones is not carried over; for the studies checked, unresolved V genes explain less than half of this, and the remainder is unexplained. The DNA gave D and trimming, while V, J and clone size come from that table. The sample table holds some 150,000 clones, of which around 80% were seen once. Jointly, the top ten make up approximately 5.1% of the sample.

The specimen was PBMCs. This receptor chain uses TRBV27 and TRBJ1-5; matching of 6 bases hints at TRBD1 as the D gene. This sequence originates from a male donor in good health and CMV-seronegative. The base sequence is TGTGCCACCGGTGATAGGGGGAATCAGCCCCAGCATTTT. Translation gives CATGDRGNQPQHF.